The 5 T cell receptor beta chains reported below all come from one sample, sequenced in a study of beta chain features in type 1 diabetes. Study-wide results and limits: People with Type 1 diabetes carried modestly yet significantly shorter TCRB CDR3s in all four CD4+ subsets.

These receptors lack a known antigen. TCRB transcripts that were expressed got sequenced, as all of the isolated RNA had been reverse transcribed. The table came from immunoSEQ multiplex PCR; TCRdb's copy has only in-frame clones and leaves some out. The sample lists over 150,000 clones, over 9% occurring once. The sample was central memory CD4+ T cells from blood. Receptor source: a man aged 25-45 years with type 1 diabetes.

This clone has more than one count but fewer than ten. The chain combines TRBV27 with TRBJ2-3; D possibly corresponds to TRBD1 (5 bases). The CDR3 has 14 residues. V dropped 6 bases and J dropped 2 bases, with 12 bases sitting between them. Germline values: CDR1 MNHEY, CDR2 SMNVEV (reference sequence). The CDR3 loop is CASRGLLTTDTQYF. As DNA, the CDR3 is TGTGCCAGCAGGGGGCTACTAACCACAGATACGCAGTATTTT.

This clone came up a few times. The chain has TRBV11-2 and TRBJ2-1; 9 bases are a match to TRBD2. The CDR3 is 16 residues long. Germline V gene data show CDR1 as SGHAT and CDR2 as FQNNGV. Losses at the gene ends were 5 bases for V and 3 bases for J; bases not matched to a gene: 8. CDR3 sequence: CASSRVAGEVYNEQFF. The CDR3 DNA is TGTGCCAGCAGCCGAGTAGCGGGAGAGGTCTACAATGAGCAGTTCTTC.

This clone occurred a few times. Written as DNA, the CDR3 is TGTGCCAGCACCCGGAACACCGGGGAGCTGTTTTTT. Residues: CASTRNTGELFF. This sequence joins TRBV7-9 and TRBJ2-2; D gene uncertain. Trimming shortened V by 7 bases and J by 1 base, and 4 bases separated the two germline ends. The CDR3 sequence is 12 residues long. Germline V CDR1 and CDR2: SEHNR, FQNEAQ (reference sequence). Full variable domain (rest looked up from reference TRBV7-9 and TRBJ2-2): DTGVSQNPRHKITKRGQNVTFRCDPISEHNRLYWYRQTLGQGPEFLTYFQNEAQLEKSRLLSDRFSAERPKGSFSTLEIQRTEQGDSAMYLCASTRNTGELFFGEGSRLTVL.

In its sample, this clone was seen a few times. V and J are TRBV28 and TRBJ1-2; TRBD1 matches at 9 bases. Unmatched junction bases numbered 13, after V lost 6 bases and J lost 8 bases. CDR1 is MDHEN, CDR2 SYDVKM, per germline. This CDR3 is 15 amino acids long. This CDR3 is CASSLSPGQGEGYTF. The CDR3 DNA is TGTGCCAGCAGCTTAAGCCCGGGACAGGGTGAGGGCTACACCTTC.

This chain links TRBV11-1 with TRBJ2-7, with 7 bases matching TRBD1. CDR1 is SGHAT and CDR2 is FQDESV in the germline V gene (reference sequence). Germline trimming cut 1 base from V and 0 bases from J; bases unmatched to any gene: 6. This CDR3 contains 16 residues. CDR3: CASSLVSGQSSYEQYF. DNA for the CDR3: TGTGCCAGCAGCTTAGTCTCGGGACAGAGCTCCTACGAGCAGTACTTC.